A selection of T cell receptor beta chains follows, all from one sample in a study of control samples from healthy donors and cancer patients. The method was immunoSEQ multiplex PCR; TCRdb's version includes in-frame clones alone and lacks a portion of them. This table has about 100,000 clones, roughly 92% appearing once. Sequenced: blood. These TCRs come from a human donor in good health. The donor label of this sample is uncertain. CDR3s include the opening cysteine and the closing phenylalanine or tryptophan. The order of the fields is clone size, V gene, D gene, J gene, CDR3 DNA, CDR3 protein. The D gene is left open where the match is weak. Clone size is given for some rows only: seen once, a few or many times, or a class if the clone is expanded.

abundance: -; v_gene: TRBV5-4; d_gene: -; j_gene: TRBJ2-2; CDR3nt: TGTGCCAGCAGCTTTTCGGCAGGGAACACCGGGGAGCTGTTTTTT; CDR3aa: CASSFSAGNTGELFF
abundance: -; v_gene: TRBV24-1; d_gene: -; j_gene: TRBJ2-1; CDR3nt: TGTGCCACCAGTGAGTACAGGGATGCTGAGCAGTTCTTC; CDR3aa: CATSEYRDAEQFF
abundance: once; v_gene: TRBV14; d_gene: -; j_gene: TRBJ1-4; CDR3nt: TGTGCCAGCAGCCCTATAGGGGGAGTTGCAACTAATGAAAAACTGTTTTTT; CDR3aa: CASSPIGGVATNEKLFF
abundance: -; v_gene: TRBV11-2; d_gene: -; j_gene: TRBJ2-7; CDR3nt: TGTGCCAGCAGCGCCAAAACGGTTACCGAGCAGTACTTC; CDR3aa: CASSAKTVTEQYF
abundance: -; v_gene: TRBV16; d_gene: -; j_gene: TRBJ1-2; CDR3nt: TGTGCCAGCAGCCGAAAGGGAGGGGACTATGGCTACACCTTC; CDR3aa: CASSRKGGDYGYTF
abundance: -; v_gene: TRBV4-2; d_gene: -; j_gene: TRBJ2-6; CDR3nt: TGTGCCAGCAGTCCCGACTTCTCTGGGGCCAACGTCCTGACTTTC; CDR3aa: CASSPDFSGANVLTF
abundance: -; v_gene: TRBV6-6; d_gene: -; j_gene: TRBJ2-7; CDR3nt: TGTGCCAGCAGTTACCGGGGACGCTCCGAGCAGTACTTC; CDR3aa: CASSYRGRSEQYF
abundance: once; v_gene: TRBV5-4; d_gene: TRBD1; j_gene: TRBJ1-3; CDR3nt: TGTGCCAGCAGCCCCAGGACAGGGAGTGGGGAAGGAGGAAACACCATATATTTT; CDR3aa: CASSPRTGSGEGGNTIYF
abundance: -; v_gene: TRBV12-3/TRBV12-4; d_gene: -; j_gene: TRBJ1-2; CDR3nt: TGTGCCAGCACCCTTGATCCAAAGTACGGCTACACCTTC; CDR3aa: CASTLDPKYGYTF
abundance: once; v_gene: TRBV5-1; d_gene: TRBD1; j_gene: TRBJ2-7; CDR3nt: TGCGCCAGCAGCTTGGCAGGGGGCGCGGACGAGCAGTACTTC; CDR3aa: CASSLAGGADEQYF
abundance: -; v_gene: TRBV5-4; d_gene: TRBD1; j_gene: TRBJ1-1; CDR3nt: TGTGCCAGCAGCGGAGGGACAGGGAGCTCTGAAGCTTTCTTT; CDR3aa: CASSGGTGSSEAFF
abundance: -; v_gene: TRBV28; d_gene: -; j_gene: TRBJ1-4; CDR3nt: TGTGCCAGCGCCGAAGTTTCTTGGAATGAAAAACTGTTTTTT; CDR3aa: CASAEVSWNEKLFF
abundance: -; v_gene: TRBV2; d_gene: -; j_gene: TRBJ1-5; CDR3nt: TGTGCCAGCAGGGACCAAGGCAGGGCGGGGATTGGGCAGCCCCAGCATTTT; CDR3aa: CASRDQGRAGIGQPQHF
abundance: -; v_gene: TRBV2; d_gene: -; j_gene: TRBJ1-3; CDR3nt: TGTGCCACCCTGCTCGGTGAAGGAAACACCATATATTTT; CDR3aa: CATLLGEGNTIYF
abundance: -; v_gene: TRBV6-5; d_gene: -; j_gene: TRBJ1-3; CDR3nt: TGTGCCAGCAGTAGAACAGGTGATTCTGGAAACACCATATATTTT; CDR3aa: CASSRTGDSGNTIYF
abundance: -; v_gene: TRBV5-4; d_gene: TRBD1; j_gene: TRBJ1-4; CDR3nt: TGTGCCAGCAGCTATTATTCAGGGGGCATGACTAATGAAAAACTGTTTTTT; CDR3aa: CASSYYSGGMTNEKLFF
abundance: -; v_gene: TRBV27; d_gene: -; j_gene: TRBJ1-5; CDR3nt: TGTGCCAGCAGTTTATATCAGGGGCAGCCCCAGCATTTT; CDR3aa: CASSLYQGQPQHF
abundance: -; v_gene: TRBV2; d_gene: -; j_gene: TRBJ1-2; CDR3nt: TGTGCCAGCAGTGCAACTTGGGATGGCTACACCTTC; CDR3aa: CASSATWDGYTF
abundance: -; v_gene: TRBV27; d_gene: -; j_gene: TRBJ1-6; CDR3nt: TGTGCCAGCAGTTTAATCACTATTAATTCACCCCTCCACTTT; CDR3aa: CASSLITINSPLHF
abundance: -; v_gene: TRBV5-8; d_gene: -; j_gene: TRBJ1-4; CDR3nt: TGTGCCAGCAGCTATCAGGTCCTTAATGAAAAACTGTTTTTT; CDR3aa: CASSYQVLNEKLFF
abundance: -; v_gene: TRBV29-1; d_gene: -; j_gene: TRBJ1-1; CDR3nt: TGCAGCGCCCGCAGGGTTGAGGACACTGAAGCTTTCTTT; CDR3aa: CSARRVEDTEAFF
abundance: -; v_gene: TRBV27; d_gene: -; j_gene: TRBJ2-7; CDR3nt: TGTGCCAGCAGTTTCCCAGGGTCCTACGAGCAGTACTTC; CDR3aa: CASSFPGSYEQYF
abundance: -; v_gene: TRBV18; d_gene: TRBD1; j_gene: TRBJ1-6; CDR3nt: TGTGCCAGCTCACTAGCCGGGACAGGGGGTGATTCACCCCTCCACTTT; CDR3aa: CASSLAGTGGDSPLHF
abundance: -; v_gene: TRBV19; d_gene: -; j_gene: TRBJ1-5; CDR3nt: TGTGCCAGTAGAAGCACAGGGATTAGCAATCAGCCCCAGCATTTT; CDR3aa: CASRSTGISNQPQHF
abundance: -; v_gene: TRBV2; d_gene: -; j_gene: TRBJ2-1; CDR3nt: TGTGCCAGCAGTGGGTTGGTGGGCTTCTACAATGAGCAGTTCTTC; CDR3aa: CASSGLVGFYNEQFF
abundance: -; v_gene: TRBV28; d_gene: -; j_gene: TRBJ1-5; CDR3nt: TGTGCCAGCAACACCAAAATGGGTGGTGGTCAGCCCCAGCATTTT; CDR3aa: CASNTKMGGGQPQHF
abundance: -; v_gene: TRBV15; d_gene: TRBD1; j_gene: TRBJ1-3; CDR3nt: TGTGCCACTACGAATAACAGGGGAGCGGGAAACACCATATATTTT; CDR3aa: CATTNNRGAGNTIYF